This TCR beta chain was observed in a study of blood T cells in healthy people across ages. Every sample had a minimum of 6.5 million PBMCs isolated. Worth noting for this clonotype: Its target is not known.

The authors ran a second PCR of roughly 6 to 12 cycles using a sample-barcoded 5' primer and a J-beta primer mix. TCRdb re-called the 5' RACE reads through MiXCR, storing one row per CDR3 protein. The sample consists of hundreds of thousands of distinct CDR3 sequences, about 52% of them appearing once. Regarding the study as a whole: Greater diversity and more naive CD4+ cells were seen in long-lived donors than in aged donors. Bulk PBMC profiling left naive and antigen-experienced comparisons inconclusive. Observed TCR beta diversity per million T cells went down as age went up. This fall followed a roughly linear course with age.

V shed 1 base and J shed 0 bases, with 4 bases lying between them. The CDR3 has 14 amino acids. Germline loops: CDR1 SEHNR, CDR2 FQNEAQ (reference sequence). The V gene is TRBV7-9, the J gene TRBJ1-3; no clear D gene. This receptor was obtained from a woman in her sixties in good health. Sequenced input: blood. The CDR3 bases are TGTGCCAGCAGCTTAGTATACTCTGGAAACACCATATATTTT. Its translation is CASSLVYSGNTIYF.